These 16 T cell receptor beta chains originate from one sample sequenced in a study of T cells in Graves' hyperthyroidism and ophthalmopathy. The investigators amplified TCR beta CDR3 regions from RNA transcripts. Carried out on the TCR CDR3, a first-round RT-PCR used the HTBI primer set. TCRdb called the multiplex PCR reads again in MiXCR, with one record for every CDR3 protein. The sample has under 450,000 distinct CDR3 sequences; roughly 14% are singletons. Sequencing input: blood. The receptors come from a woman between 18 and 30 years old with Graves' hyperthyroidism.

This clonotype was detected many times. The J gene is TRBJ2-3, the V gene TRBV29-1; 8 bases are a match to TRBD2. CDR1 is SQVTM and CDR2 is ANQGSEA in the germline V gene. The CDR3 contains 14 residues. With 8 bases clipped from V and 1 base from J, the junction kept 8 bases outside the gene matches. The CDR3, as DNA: TGCAGCACAACCGCGGGGGGCGGCACAGATACGCAGTATTTT. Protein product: CSTTAGGGTDTQYF.

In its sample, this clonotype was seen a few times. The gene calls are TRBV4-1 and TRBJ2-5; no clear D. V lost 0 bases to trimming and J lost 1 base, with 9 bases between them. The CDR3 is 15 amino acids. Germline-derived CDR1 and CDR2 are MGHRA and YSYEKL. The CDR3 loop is CASSQDGQVQETQYF. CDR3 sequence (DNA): TGCGCCAGCAGCCAAGATGGGCAGGTCCAAGAGACCCAGTACTTC.

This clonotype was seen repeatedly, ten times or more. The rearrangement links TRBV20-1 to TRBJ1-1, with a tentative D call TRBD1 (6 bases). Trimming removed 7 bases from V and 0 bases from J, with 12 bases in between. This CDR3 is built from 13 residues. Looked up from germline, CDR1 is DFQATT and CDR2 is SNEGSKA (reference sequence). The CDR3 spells CSVLGGVNTEAFF. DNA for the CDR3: TGCAGTGTCTTAGGGGGAGTGAACACTGAAGCTTTCTTT.

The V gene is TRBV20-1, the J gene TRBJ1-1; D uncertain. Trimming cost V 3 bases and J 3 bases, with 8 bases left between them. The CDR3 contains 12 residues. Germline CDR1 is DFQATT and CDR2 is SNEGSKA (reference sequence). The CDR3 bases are TGCAGTGCTAGCCCTTGGTACACTGAAGCTTTCTTT. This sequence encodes CSASPWYTEAFF.

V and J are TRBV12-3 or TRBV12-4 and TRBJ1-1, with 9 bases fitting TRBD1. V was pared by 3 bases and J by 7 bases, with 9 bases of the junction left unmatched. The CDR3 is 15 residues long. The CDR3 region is CASSLGGTGYNEAFF. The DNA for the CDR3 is TGTGCCAGCAGTTTGGGCGGGACAGGGTATAATGAAGCTTTCTTT.

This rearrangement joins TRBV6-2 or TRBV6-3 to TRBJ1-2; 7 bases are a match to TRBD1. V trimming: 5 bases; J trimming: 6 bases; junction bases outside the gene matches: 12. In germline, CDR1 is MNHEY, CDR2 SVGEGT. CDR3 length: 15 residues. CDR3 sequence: CASSVMDGQAHGYTF. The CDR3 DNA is TGTGCCAGCAGTGTCATGGACGGACAGGCCCATGGCTACACCTTC.

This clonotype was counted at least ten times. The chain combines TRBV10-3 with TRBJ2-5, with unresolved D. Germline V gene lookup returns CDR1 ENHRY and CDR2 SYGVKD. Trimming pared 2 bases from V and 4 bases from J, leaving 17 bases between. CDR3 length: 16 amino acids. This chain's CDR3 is CAISETSARVTETQYF. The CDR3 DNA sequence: TGTGCCATCAGTGAGACATCGGCCCGGGTGACAGAGACCCAGTACTTC.

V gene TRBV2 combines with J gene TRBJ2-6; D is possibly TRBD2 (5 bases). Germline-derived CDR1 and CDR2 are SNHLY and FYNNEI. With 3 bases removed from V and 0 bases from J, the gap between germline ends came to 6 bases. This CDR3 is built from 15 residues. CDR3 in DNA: TGTGCCAGCAGTGACGGGGTCTCTGGGGCCAACGTCCTGACTTTC. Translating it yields CASSDGVSGANVLTF.

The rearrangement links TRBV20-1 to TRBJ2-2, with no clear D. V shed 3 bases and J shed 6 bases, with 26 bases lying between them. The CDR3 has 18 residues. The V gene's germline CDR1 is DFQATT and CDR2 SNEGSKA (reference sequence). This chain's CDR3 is CSARPPKARVIASGELFF. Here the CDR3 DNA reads TGCAGTGCTAGGCCCCCTAAAGCGAGAGTTATTGCGTCCGGGGAGCTGTTTTTT.

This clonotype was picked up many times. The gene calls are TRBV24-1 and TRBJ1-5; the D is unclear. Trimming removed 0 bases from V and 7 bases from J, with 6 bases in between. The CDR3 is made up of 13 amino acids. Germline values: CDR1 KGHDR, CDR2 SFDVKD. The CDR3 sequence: CATSDLGGQPQHF. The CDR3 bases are TGTGCCACCAGTGATTTGGGTGGGCAGCCCCAGCATTTT.

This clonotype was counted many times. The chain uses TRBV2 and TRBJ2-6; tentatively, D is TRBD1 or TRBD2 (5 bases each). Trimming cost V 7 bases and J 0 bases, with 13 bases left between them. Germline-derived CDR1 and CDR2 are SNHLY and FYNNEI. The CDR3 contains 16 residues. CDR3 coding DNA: TGTGCCAGCACCAGGGAGACCTACTCTGGGGCCAACGTCCTGACTTTC. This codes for CASTRETYSGANVLTF.

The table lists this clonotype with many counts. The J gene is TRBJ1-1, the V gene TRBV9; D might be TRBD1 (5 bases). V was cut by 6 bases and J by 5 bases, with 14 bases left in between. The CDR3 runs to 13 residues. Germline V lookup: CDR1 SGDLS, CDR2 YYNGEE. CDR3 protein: CASTRVVGTEAFF. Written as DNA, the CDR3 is TGTGCCAGCACCAGGGTAGTCGGGACTGAAGCTTTCTTT.

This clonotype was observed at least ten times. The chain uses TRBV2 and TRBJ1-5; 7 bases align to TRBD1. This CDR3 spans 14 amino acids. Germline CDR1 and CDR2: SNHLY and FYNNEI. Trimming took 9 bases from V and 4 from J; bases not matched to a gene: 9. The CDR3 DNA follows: TGTGCCAGTCGACAGGGAGACCATAATCAGCCCCAGCATTTT. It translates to CASRQGDHNQPQHF.

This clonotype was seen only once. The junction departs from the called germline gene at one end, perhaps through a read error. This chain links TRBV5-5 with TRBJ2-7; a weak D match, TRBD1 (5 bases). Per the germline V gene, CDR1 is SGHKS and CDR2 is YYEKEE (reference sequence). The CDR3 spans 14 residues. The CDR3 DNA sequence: TGTGCCAGCAGCTTGACTGGGGCCTCCTACAAGCAGTACTTC. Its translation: CASSLTGASYKQYF.

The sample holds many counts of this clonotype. The CDR3 nucleotides read TGCAGTGCTAGCTTCGGGACAGGGGGTTTCGAGCAGTACTTC. It yields the protein CSASFGTGGFEQYF. This chain connects TRBV20-1 to TRBJ2-7; TRBD1 agrees at 11 bases. CDR3 size: 14 residues. CDR1 and CDR2 (germline): DFQATT, SNEGSKA (reference sequence). V shed 3 bases, J shed 6 bases, and the junction held 7 bases outside the gene matches.

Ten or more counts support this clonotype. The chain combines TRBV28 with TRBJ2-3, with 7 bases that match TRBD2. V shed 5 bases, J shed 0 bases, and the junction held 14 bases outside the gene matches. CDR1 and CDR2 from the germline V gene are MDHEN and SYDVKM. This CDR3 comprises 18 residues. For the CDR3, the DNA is TGTGCCAGCAGTACCCCATCAATAGCGGGTTCTAGCACAGATACGCAGTATTTT. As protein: CASSTPSIAGSSTDTQYF.